Listed here are 29 T cell receptor beta chains from one sample, sequenced in a study of tumor-infiltrating lymphocytes in primary liver carcinoma. Starting material of 500 to 600 ng total RNA yielded TCR beta cDNA via a constant-region primer. Three nested multiplex PCR rounds, a slightly modified ARM-PCR method, built the TCR beta libraries. Researchers ran the first two PCR rounds for ten to eleven cycles each with TRBV1-TRBV30 forward primers and a C-beta reverse primer. TCRdb reprocessed the multiplex PCR reads with MiXCR, giving one entry per CDR3 protein. The sample consists of approximately 300,000 distinct CDR3 sequences, 65% of them appearing once. Blood RNA came from unsorted whole blood; germline DNA was also extracted. Sequencing was performed on peripheral blood. These receptors were collected from a man in his forties with primary liver carcinoma and hepatitis B virus infection.

This clonotype was seen at least ten times. The chain carries TRBV11-1 and TRBJ1-6, with 10 bases matching TRBD1. This CDR3 has 15 amino acids. J lost 5 bases, V lost 5 bases, and 3 bases had no gene match. Germline V lookup: CDR1 SGHAT, CDR2 FQDESV (reference sequence). The CDR3 sequence is CASSIDRGHNSPLHF. The DNA of the CDR3 is TGTGCCAGCAGCATCGACAGGGGGCATAATTCACCCCTCCACTTT.

As regards this clonotype: This may be a read error, as it is one base from a much larger clone. The chain carries TRBV6-5 and TRBJ2-3, with 8 bases lining up with TRBD1. Germline CDR1 MNHEY, CDR2 SVGAGI. This CDR3 has 17 amino acids. CDR3 residues: CASGYSRDRSPQDTQYF. The CDR3 coding sequence is TGTGCCAGCGGTTACTCGCGGGACAGGTCCCCTCAAGATACGCAGTATTTT.

Concerning this clonotype: This is likely a read error, given that the CDR3 carries no conserved phenylalanine or tryptophan at its end. The J gene is TRBJ1-5, the V gene TRBV5-5; 9 bases are shared with TRBD1. CDR1 and CDR2 (germline): SGHKS, YYEKEE (reference sequence). The CDR3 totals 16 residues. Unmatched junction bases numbered 3, after V lost 2 bases and J lost 0 bases. DNA for the CDR3: TGTGCCAGCAGCTTAGGGACAGGGAATAGCAATCAGCCCCAGCATTAT. It yields the protein CASSLGTGNSNQPQHY.

A word on this clonotype: A junction boundary mismatches the germline segment, possibly from a read error. This CDR3 reads CSVETVESRNTGELFF. Written as DNA, the CDR3 is TGCAGTGTTGAGACAGTGGAGTCTCGAAACACCGGGGAGCTGTTTTTT. This chain connects TRBV29-1 to TRBJ2-2; a weak D match, TRBD1 (5 bases). The CDR3 is 16 residues long. Germline values: CDR1 SQVTM, CDR2 ANQGSEA.

This clonotype was recorded a few times. V usage is TRBV4-3 and J usage is TRBJ2-7; no definite D call. Trimming pared 0 bases from V and 2 bases from J, leaving 8 bases between. CDR1 and CDR2 (germline): LGHNA, YSLEER. The CDR3 covers 14 residues. CDR3 loop: CASSQEVDTYEQYF. In DNA form, the CDR3 reads TGCGCCAGCAGCCAAGAGGTAGACACCTACGAGCAGTACTTC.

This clonotype was seen ten or more times. The rearrangement joins TRBV6-6 to TRBJ2-5, with 11 bases lining up with TRBD2. The germline V gene encodes CDR1 MNHNY and CDR2 SVGAGI (reference sequence). The CDR3 spans 18 residues. V dropped 2 bases and J dropped 2; count of bases not matched to a gene: 10. For the CDR3, the DNA is TGTGCCAGCAGTTACGTAGCGGGAGGGATCATCCGACAAGAGACCCAGTACTTC. Its translation: CASSYVAGGIIRQETQYF.

Turning to this clonotype: At one end the junction does not follow the germline gene, possibly because of a read error. V gene TRBV29-1 combines with J gene TRBJ2-7; D is possibly TRBD1 or TRBD2 (5 bases each). The CDR3 runs to 15 residues. The germline V gene has CDR1 SQVTM and CDR2 ANQGSEA. As DNA, the CDR3 is TGCAGCGTTGCCCCTGGTTGGGGGATGGGTTACGGGCAGTACTTC. It codes for CSVAPGWGMGYGQYF.

A remark on this clonotype: The conserved phenylalanine or tryptophan normally closing the CDR3 is absent here, so this likely arose from a read error. The chain combines TRBV19 with TRBJ2-3, with no clear D. The V end was cut by 3 bases, the J end by 5 bases, with 3 bases between. CDR3 length equals 11 residues. Germline lookup yields CDR1 LNHDA and CDR2 SQIVND (reference sequence). The CDR3 nucleotides read TGTGCCAGTAGTATGTTAGATACGCAGTATTAT. Its translation: CASSMLDTQYY.

This clonotype was counted at least ten times. This chain connects TRBV11-2 to TRBJ1-1; D not certain. CDR3 size: 15 residues. The germline V gene encodes CDR1 SGHAT and CDR2 FQNNGV. V lost 1 base and J lost 3, with 12 bases in between. Here the CDR3 reads CASSLVAGRYTEAFF. For the CDR3, the DNA is TGTGCCAGCAGCTTAGTTGCCGGGAGGTACACTGAAGCTTTCTTT. Combining the CDR3 with reference TRBV11-2 and TRBJ1-1 gives the whole variable domain EAGVAQSPRYKIIEKRQSVAFWCNPISGHATLYWYQQILGQGPKLLIQFQNNGVVDDSQLPKDRFSAERLKGVDSTLKIQPAKLEDSAVYLCASSLVAGRYTEAFFGQGTRLTVV.

This clonotype was found many times. The chain is built from TRBV10-3 and TRBJ2-5; D is possibly TRBD2 (6 bases). Between the trimmed V and J ends, which lost 9 bases and 5 bases, there was a span of 19 bases. The CDR3 is made up of 14 amino acids. Germline CDR1 is ENHRY and CDR2 is SYGVKD. CDR3 sequence reads: CAIAGDLRGETQYF. The CDR3 DNA sequence: TGTGCCATTGCCGGGGACCTTCGGGGGGAGACCCAGTACTTC.

This clonotype has ten or more counts. This rearrangement joins TRBV7-9 to TRBJ2-5, with 11 nucleotides matching TRBD2. Germline V gives CDR1 SEHNR, CDR2 FQNEAQ (reference sequence). The junction had 6 bases not matched to a gene; V was cut back by 5 bases and J by 1 base. This CDR3 spans 16 amino acids. As DNA, the CDR3 is TGTGCCAGCAGCCCCGGGACTAGCGGCCTCCAAGAGACCCAGTACTTC. Residues: CASSPGTSGLQETQYF.

Turning to this clonotype: A read error is possible here, since a much larger clone lies one base away. V and J are TRBV12-3 or TRBV12-4 and TRBJ2-7; D might be TRBD1 or TRBD2, each matching 5 bases. The CDR3 runs 12 residues. Trimming pared 7 bases from V and 9 bases from J, leaving 16 bases between. CDR3 in amino acids: CASTGTYGGQYF. The CDR3 region has the DNA TGTGCCAGCACCGGGACCTACGGCGGGCAGTACTTC.

To note about this clonotype: The junction differs from germline at one of its ends, possibly a read error. The rearrangement joins TRBV11-1 to TRBJ2-5; no clear D. Looked up from germline, CDR1 is SGHAT and CDR2 is FQDESV (reference sequence). The CDR3 length is 13 residues. CDR3 coding DNA: TGTGCCTGCAGGAACAGTCCCCAAGAGACCCAGTACTTC. Its protein product is CACRNSPQETQYF.

This chain uses TRBV13 with TRBJ2-5; no definite D call. In germline, CDR1 is PRHDT, CDR2 FYEKMQ (reference sequence). The ends were cut back, 2 bases at V and 1 base at J, with 11 bases in the middle. There are 15 residues in the CDR3. The CDR3 loop reads CASSLLSSTQETQYF. CDR3 DNA sequence: TGTGCCAGCAGCTTACTCTCATCTACCCAAGAGACCCAGTACTTC.

This clonotype occurred many times. The chain carries TRBV5-5 and TRBJ2-5; D might be TRBD1 (6 bases). The CDR3 length is 15 residues. Trimming stripped 0 bases from V and 2 bases from J, with 11 bases between. Per the germline V gene, CDR1 is SGHKS and CDR2 is YYEKEE (reference sequence). CDR3 loop: CASSLDRARQETQYF. As DNA, the CDR3 is TGTGCCAGCAGCTTGGACAGGGCTAGACAAGAGACCCAGTACTTC.

The chain carries TRBV10-3 and TRBJ1-1; the match to TRBD1 covers 8 bases. This CDR3 contains 15 residues. V lost 6 bases, J lost 4 bases, and 10 bases stayed unmatched. The germline V gene has CDR1 ENHRY and CDR2 SYGVKD. CDR3 DNA sequence: TGTGCCATCAGGCAGGGGGCGGGAGCTATCACTGAAGCTTTCTTT. Protein: CAIRQGAGAITEAFF.

Turning to this clonotype: The germline gene is not matched at one end of the junction; a read error may be the cause. This rearrangement joins TRBV5-5 to TRBJ1-1; TRBD1 aligns across 9 bases. The length of the CDR3 is 15 residues. CDR1 SGHKS and CDR2 YYEKEE come from the germline V gene (reference sequence). The CDR3 DNA reads TGTGCCAGCAGCTTGGACAGGGGGCGCAGGACTGAAGCTCTCTTT. Amino acid sequence: CASSLDRGRRTEALF.

About this clonotype: Germline and junction disagree at one end, which may indicate a read error. The V and J genes are TRBV2 and TRBJ2-1; perhaps TRBD1 as D (5 bases). Germline V gives CDR1 SNHLY, CDR2 FYNNEI. CDR3 length: 14 amino acids. The CDR3 region has the DNA TGTGCTAGCAACCCCTTTGACAGCTACAATGAGCAGTTCTTC. It is translated as CASNPFDSYNEQFF.

This clonotype was counted once. Germline and junction disagree at one end, which may indicate a read error. The chain uses TRBV5-1 and TRBJ2-6; perhaps D is TRBD1 or TRBD2 (5 bases each). This CDR3 comprises 14 residues. Per the germline V gene, CDR1 is SGHRS and CDR2 is YFSETQ. CDR3 DNA sequence: TGTGCCAGCAGCTTGGCCACCGGGGCCAACATCCTGACTTTC. Amino acid sequence: CASSLATGANILTF.

As regards this clonotype: A much larger clone lies a single base off, so this may be a read error. The chain combines TRBV6-2 or TRBV6-3 with TRBJ1-1; D gene ambiguous. The CDR3 totals 17 residues. Trimming pared 2 bases from V and 1 base from J, leaving 17 bases between. Germline assignment: CDR1 MNHEY and CDR2 SVGEGT. CDR3 sequence: CASSYLKGSRSNTEAFF. CDR3 coding DNA: TGTGCCAGCAGTTACCTCAAAGGATCAAGATCGAACACTGAAGCTTTCTTT.

For this clonotype: The junction and the germline gene differ at one end; a read error may be behind it. J is TRBJ1-2 and V is TRBV7-9, with D uncertain. The CDR3 runs 13 residues. Germline V gene data show CDR1 as SEHNR and CDR2 as FQNEAQ (reference sequence). CDR3 DNA: TGTGCCAGCAGCTTAGATAAGACATATGGTTACACCTTC. It encodes CASSLDKTYGYTF.

Notes on this clonotype: A clone one base away is much larger, so this may be a read error. The V call is TRBV28, the J call TRBJ2-1; D ambiguous. Trimming removed 3 bases at V and 5 bases at J, with 14 bases between. The CDR3 contains 15 residues. The germline V gene has CDR1 MDHEN and CDR2 SYDVKM. The CDR3 loop is CASSFLSRTNNEQFF. The CDR3 bases are TGTGCCAGCAGTTTTCTCAGCAGGACCAACAATGAGCAGTTCTTC.

Details on this clonotype: Possible read error: a much larger clone is one base away. This chain connects TRBV6-1 to TRBJ1-6, with D hard to call. Germline loops: CDR1 MNHNS, CDR2 SASEGT. V lost 4 bases and J lost 10, with 14 bases in between. The CDR3 extends over 14 amino acids. CDR3 DNA sequence: TGTGCCAGCAGTGTATCTACAGTGGGGTCACCCCTCCACTTT. It encodes CASSVSTVGSPLHF.

This clonotype was counted at least ten times. This sequence joins TRBV29-1 and TRBJ2-4; D could derive from TRBD1 or TRBD2 (5 bases each). Germline loops: CDR1 SQVTM, CDR2 ANQGSEA. The CDR3 totals 13 residues. V lost 3 bases to trimming and J lost 1 base, with 7 bases between them. The chain's CDR3 is CSVEGTAKNIQYF. The CDR3 DNA reads TGCAGCGTTGAGGGGACCGCCAAAAACATTCAGTACTTC. Drawing the rest from reference TRBV29-1 and TRBJ2-4, the complete variable domain is SAVISQKPSRDICQRGTSLTIQCQVDSQVTMMFWYRQQPGQSLTLIATANQGSEATYESGFVIDKFPISRPNLTFSTLTVSNMSPEDSSIYLCSVEGTAKNIQYFGAGTRLSVL.

The table lists this clonotype with a count of one. A much bigger clone sits one base away, suggesting this may be a read error. V is TRBV6-2 or TRBV6-3 and J is TRBJ2-5; TRBD1 aligns across 10 bases. The CDR3 loop spans 16 amino acids. Germline loops: CDR1 MNHEY, CDR2 SVGEGT. The CDR3: CASSPLRDRGEENQYF. The CDR3 coding sequence is TGTGCCAGCAGTCCACTCCGGGACAGGGGAGAGGAGAACCAGTACTTC.

This rearrangement joins TRBV10-3 to TRBJ1-3; D gene unclear. Trimming pared 6 bases from V and 1 base from J, leaving 16 bases between. Germline values: CDR1 ENHRY, CDR2 SYGVKD. The CDR3 length is 16 residues. The CDR3 spells CAIRPTGGQSGNTIYF. In DNA, the CDR3 is TGTGCCATCAGACCCACCGGCGGGCAGTCTGGAAACACCATATATTTT.

In regard to this clonotype: A much larger clone lies a single base off, so this may be a read error. V is TRBV6-6 and J is TRBJ2-7; the D gene is possibly TRBD2 (5 bases). Germline CDR1 MNHNY, CDR2 SVGAGI (reference sequence). The CDR3 totals 12 residues. The CDR3, as DNA: TGTGCCAGCAGTACTTATGACTACGAGCAGCACTTC. The encoded protein is CASSTYDYEQHF.

As regards this clonotype: The junction shows a germline mismatch at one end, possibly a read error. The chain recombines TRBV11-3 with TRBJ2-7; weak D call: TRBD1 (6 bases). CDR1 and CDR2 (germline): SGHNT, YENEEA. The CDR3 contains 13 residues. The CDR3 sequence is CVSSVGQSYEQYF. In nucleotides, the CDR3 is TGTGTCAGCAGCGTGGGACAATCCTACGAGCAGTACTTC.

Note on this clonotype: This clone may be a read error of a much larger clone one base away. No conserved phenylalanine or tryptophan ends this CDR3, so it is likely a read error. This chain links TRBV14 with TRBJ2-3; D is possibly TRBD2 (5 bases). CDR1 is SGHDN and CDR2 is FVKESK in the germline V gene. The CDR3 has 15 amino acids. Trimming cost V 4 bases and J 1 base, with 12 bases left between them. The CDR3 loop reads CASSLTRTRTDTQYL. CDR3 nucleotides: TGTGCCAGCAGCCTTACCCGGACTCGCACAGATACGCAGTATCTT.